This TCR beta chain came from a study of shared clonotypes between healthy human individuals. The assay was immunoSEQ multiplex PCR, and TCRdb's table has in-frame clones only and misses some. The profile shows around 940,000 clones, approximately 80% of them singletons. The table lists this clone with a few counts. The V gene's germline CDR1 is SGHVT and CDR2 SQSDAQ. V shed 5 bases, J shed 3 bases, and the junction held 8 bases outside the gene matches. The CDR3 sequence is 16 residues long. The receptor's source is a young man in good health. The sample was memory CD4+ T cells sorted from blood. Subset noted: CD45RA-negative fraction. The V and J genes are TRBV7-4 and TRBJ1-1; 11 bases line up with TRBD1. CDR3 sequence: CASSMDRGRKDTEAFF. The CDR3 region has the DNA TGTGCCAGCAGCATGGACAGGGGGCGGAAAGACACTGAAGCTTTCTTT.